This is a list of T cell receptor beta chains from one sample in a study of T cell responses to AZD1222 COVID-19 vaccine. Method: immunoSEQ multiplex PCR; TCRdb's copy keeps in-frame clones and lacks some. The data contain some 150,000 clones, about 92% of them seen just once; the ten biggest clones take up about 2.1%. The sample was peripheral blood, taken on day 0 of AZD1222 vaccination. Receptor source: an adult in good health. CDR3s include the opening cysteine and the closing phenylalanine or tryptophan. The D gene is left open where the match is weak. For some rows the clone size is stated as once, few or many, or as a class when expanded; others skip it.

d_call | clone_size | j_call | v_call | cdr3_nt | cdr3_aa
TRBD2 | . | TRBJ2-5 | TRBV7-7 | TGTGCTAGCAGCTTGGGACTAGCGGGGGGGGTCCCGTACCAAGAGACCCAGTACTTC | CASSLGLAGGVPYQETQYF
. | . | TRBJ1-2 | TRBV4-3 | TGCGCCAGCAGCCCCTCTGGATCGGGACACCCTAACTATGGCTACACCTTC | CASSPSGSGHPNYGYTF
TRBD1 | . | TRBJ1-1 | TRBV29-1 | TGCAGCGGAGGCCGGACAGGGCGGAACACTGAAGCTTTCTTT | CSGGRTGRNTEAFF
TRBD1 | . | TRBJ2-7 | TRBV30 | TGTGCCTGCTACCGCCGGGACAGCTCCTACGAGCAGTACTTC | CACYRRDSSYEQYF
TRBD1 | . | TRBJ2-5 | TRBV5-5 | TGTGCCAGCAGCTCGCTATGGGACAGGGAGGAGACCCAGTACTTC | CASSSLWDREETQYF
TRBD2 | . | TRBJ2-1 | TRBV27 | TGTGCCAGCAGTTTAGCGGGGGGTTACAATGAGCAGTTCTTC | CASSLAGGYNEQFF
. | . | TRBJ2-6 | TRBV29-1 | TGCAGCGTTGAAGGGGCCGGGCACGGGGCCAACGTCCTGACTTTC | CSVEGAGHGANVLTF
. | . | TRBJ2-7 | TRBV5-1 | TGCGCCAGCAGCTTATTATCCCAAGGGGGTGCCGAGCAGTACTTC | CASSLLSQGGAEQYF
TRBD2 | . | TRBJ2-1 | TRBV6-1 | TGTGCCAGCAGTGTGTGGGGGACTAGCGGGGGGCTCTACAATGAGCAGTTCTTC | CASSVWGTSGGLYNEQFF
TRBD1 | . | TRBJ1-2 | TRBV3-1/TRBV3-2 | TGTGCCAGCAGCCAGGTCCGGGACAGGGGGCAGTCCAACTATGGCTACACCTTC | CASSQVRDRGQSNYGYTF
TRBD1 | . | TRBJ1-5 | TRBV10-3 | TGTGCCATCAGCCAGGGGGCAGGGGGTGGCAATCAGCCCCAGCATTTT | CAISQGAGGGNQPQHF
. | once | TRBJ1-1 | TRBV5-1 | TGCGCCAGCAGCTTGTACATGAACACTGAAGCTTTCTTT | CASSLYMNTEAFF
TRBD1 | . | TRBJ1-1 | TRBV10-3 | TGTGCCATCAGTGAGTCGACAGGGGGGAACACTGAAGCTTTCTTT | CAISESTGGNTEAFF
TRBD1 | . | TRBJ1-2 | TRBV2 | TGTGCCAGCAGTGTGGTAGGGGGCTACGGCTACACCTTC | CASSVVGGYGYTF
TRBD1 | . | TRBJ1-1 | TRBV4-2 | TGTGCCAGCAGCCAACAAGGGACAGGGCCCACTGAAGCTTTCTTT | CASSQQGTGPTEAFF
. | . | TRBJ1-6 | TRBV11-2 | TGTGCCAGCAGCTTAGTAGGGTCCCCCCTCCACTTT | CASSLVGSPLHF
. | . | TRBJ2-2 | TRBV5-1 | TGCGCCAGCAGCCCCGGCAGGGTGGCCGGGGAGCTGTTTTTT | CASSPGRVAGELFF
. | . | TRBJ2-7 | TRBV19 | TGTGCCAGTAGTATCCGGCCACAGGGTAACGAGCAGTACTTC | CASSIRPQGNEQYF
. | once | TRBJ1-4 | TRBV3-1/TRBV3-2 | TGTGCCAGCAGCCAAGATCGTTCCAGTCGGTGGACTAATGAAAAACTGTTTTTT | CASSQDRSSRWTNEKLFF
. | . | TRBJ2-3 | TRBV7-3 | TGTGCCAGCAGCCCGCGGGGTCTAGTCCAGTATTTT | CASSPRGLVQYF
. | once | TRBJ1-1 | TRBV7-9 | TGTGCCAGCAGCTTTACGAACACTGAAGCTTTCTTT | CASSFTNTEAFF